This TCR beta chain was documented in a study of T cells in Graves' hyperthyroidism and ophthalmopathy. This clonotype was detected ten times or more. What it recognizes is unknown. Amplification targeted TCR beta CDR3 regions from RNA transcripts. HTBI primers were the set used in a first-round RT-PCR of the TCR CDR3. TCRdb called the multiplex PCR reads again in MiXCR, with one record for every CDR3 protein. The table lists around 350,000 distinct CDR3 sequences, about 20% of them singletons. The CDR3 has 14 amino acids. V was clipped by 5 bases and J by 2 bases; unmatched bases: 7. Per germline, CDR1 SGDLS and CDR2 YYNGEE. Points from the study as a whole: A 13 V-J signature model discriminated ophthalmopathy versus stable hyperthyroidism.

The chain uses TRBV9 and TRBJ2-7, with TRBD2 matching 7 bases. Sequences were obtained from blood. This TCR was recovered from a woman between 18 and 29 years old with Graves' hyperthyroidism. CDR3 sequence: CASSPGEGPYEQYF. The CDR3 DNA is TGTGCCAGCAGTCCCGGGGAGGGGCCCTACGAGCAGTACTTC.